The 27 T cell receptor beta chains below come from one sample, sequenced in a study of T-cell reconstitution after alpha-beta-depleted transplantation in children. Unique molecular identifiers were incorporated during preparation of the TCRbeta library. TCRdb reanalysed the PCR reads using MiXCR and keeps one entry per CDR3 protein. The sample records 190,000 or so distinct CDR3 sequences, roughly 6.5% being singletons. Specimen: PBMCs, collected before TCRalphabeta/CD19-depleted stem cell transplant. Receptors originate from a girl in the first two years of life with combined immunodeficiency, due to receive a stem cell transplant.

This clonotype was observed many times. This sequence joins TRBV19 and TRBJ2-5; 7 bases line up with TRBD1. The germline CDR1 and CDR2 sequences are LNHDA and SQIVND (reference sequence). With 6 bases clipped from V and 3 bases from J, the junction kept 4 bases outside the gene matches. This CDR3 has 13 residues. The CDR3 sequence is CASSIGTEETQYF. CDR3 in DNA: TGTGCCAGTAGCATTGGGACAGAAGAGACCCAGTACTTC.

At least ten counts were recorded for this clonotype. The chain uses TRBV7-3 and TRBJ2-2; TRBD2 agrees at 8 bases. Per the germline V gene, CDR1 is SGHTA and CDR2 is FQGTGA. The CDR3 spans 16 residues. V was pared by 3 bases and J by 1 base, with 4 bases of the junction left unmatched. CDR3 coding DNA: TGTGCCAGCAGCTTCGGGCTAGCGGGGAACACCGGGGAGCTGTTTTTT. As protein: CASSFGLAGNTGELFF.

This clonotype appeared many times. This chain uses TRBV28 with TRBJ1-2; no firm D call. Trimming removed 3 bases from V and 4 bases from J, with 15 bases in between. This CDR3 is 15 amino acids long. In germline, CDR1 is MDHEN, CDR2 SYDVKM. CDR3 sequence reads: CASSLFLGETYGYTF. In DNA, the CDR3 is TGTGCCAGCAGTTTGTTCCTTGGGGAGACCTATGGCTACACCTTC.

This chain uses TRBV20-1 with TRBJ2-1; D is perhaps TRBD1 (6 bases). Trimming took 3 bases from V and 2 from J, leaving 14 bases between them. The V gene's germline CDR1 is DFQATT and CDR2 SNEGSKA (reference sequence). This CDR3 spans 15 amino acids. The CDR3 DNA reads TGCAGTGCTAGGAGGTACAGGGACCCCTACAATGAGCAGTTCTTC. It specifies CSARRYRDPYNEQFF.

The rearrangement links TRBV20-1 to TRBJ2-1; a weak D match, TRBD2 (5 bases). From germline, CDR1 is DFQATT and CDR2 SNEGSKA (reference sequence). The V end was cut by 8 bases, the J end by 5 bases, with 19 bases between. This CDR3 has 14 amino acids. CDR3 protein: CSFLASRANNEQFF. Here the CDR3 DNA reads TGCAGTTTTTTGGCATCGAGGGCGAACAATGAGCAGTTCTTC.

This clonotype was observed at least ten times. Germline and junction disagree at one end, which may indicate a read error. The chain uses TRBV28 and TRBJ2-1; D remains ambiguous. The CDR3 has 12 residues. Germline V gives CDR1 MDHEN, CDR2 SYDVKM. The CDR3 sequence is CASSFPDNEQFF. CDR3 in DNA: TGCGCCAGCAGCTTTCCGGACAATGAGCAGTTCTTC.

This clonotype was counted many times. The chain combines TRBV12-3 or TRBV12-4 with TRBJ1-2; maybe TRBD1 (5 bases). V was pared by 3 bases and J by 3 bases, with 8 bases between. The CDR3 length is 13 residues. The CDR3 sequence: CASSFGRDYGYTF. In DNA, the CDR3 is TGTGCCAGCAGTTTCGGCAGGGACTATGGCTACACCTTC.

This clonotype was detected only a few times. V gene TRBV29-1 combines with J gene TRBJ2-7; tentative D call: TRBD2 (7 bases). The CDR3 consists of 16 residues. The germline CDR1 and CDR2 sequences are SQVTM and ANQGSEA. The V end lost 0 bases, the J end lost 0 bases, and 15 bases lay between the germline ends. The CDR3 region has the DNA TGCAGCGTTGAAGAAAAGGGGGGGATTGGCTCCTACGAGCAGTACTTC. This translates into CSVEEKGGIGSYEQYF.

At least ten counts were recorded for this clonotype. The J gene is TRBJ2-4, the V gene TRBV20-1; D possibly corresponds to TRBD2 (6 bases). The CDR3 length is 16 residues. Germline lookup yields CDR1 DFQATT and CDR2 SNEGSKA (reference sequence). Trimming stripped 4 bases from V and 6 bases from J, with 22 bases between. CDR3 sequence reads: CSAKVVGLPPTNIQYF. Here the CDR3 DNA reads TGCAGTGCTAAAGTGGTAGGACTACCCCCCACAAACATTCAGTACTTC.

This clonotype was observed at least ten times. The CDR3 loop is CASSADRYYEQYF. CDR3 bases: TGTGCCAGCAGCGCAGACAGATACTACGAGCAGTACTTC. V and J are TRBV7-8 and TRBJ2-7; D might be TRBD1 (5 bases). Between the trimmed V and J ends, which lost 5 bases and 3 bases, there was a span of 11 bases. There are 13 residues in the CDR3. Germline V gene data show CDR1 as SGHVS and CDR2 as FQNEAQ.

Ten or more counts support this clonotype. V and J are TRBV24-1 and TRBJ2-1; D tentatively fits TRBD1 or TRBD2 (6 bases each). Trimming removed 4 bases from V and 0 bases from J, with 15 bases in between. CDR1 is KGHDR and CDR2 is SFDVKD in the germline V gene. The CDR3 length is 17 residues. CDR3 residues: CATSDTGRGHSYNEQFF. The CDR3 DNA reads as TGTGCCACCAGTGACACTGGTCGGGGGCACTCCTACAATGAGCAGTTCTTC.

The rearrangement joins TRBV14 to TRBJ2-1; 10 nucleotides align to TRBD2. The germline V gene has CDR1 SGHDN and CDR2 FVKESK. Trimming took 1 base from V and 6 from J; bases not matched to a gene: 6. The CDR3 totals 16 residues. The CDR3 nucleotides read TGTGCCAGCAGCCAAGTGGGACTAGCGAATGTCAATGAGCAGTTCTTC. Translated: CASSQVGLANVNEQFF.

This clonotype was detected many times. The chain joins TRBV27 to TRBJ2-5; weak D call: TRBD2 (6 bases). Trimming removed 2 bases from V and 1 base from J, with 17 bases in between. CDR1 MNHEY and CDR2 SMNVEV come from the germline V gene (reference sequence). CDR3 size: 17 residues. CDR3 in amino acids: CASSLRRGGNFQETQYF. DNA for the CDR3: TGTGCCAGCAGTTTAAGGCGAGGAGGGAACTTCCAAGAGACCCAGTACTTC.

This clonotype was seen repeatedly, ten times or more. This rearrangement joins TRBV20-1 to TRBJ2-1, with TRBD2 identical over 13 bases. V trimming: 0 bases; J trimming: 7 bases; junction bases outside the gene matches: 9. Germline CDR1 DFQATT, CDR2 SNEGSKA (reference sequence). The CDR3 loop spans 17 amino acids. In nucleotides, the CDR3 is TGCAGTGCTAGAGATCCGAGGACTAGCGGGAGCAGGAATGAGCAGTTCTTC. It codes for CSARDPRTSGSRNEQFF.

This clonotype was seen a handful of times. CDR3 DNA: TGCGCCAGCAGCCAGATACAGGGGGCGTACTATGGCTACACCTTC. It specifies CASSQIQGAYYGYTF. The gene calls are TRBV4-1 and TRBJ1-2, with 9 bases aligning to TRBD1. The V gene's germline CDR1 is MGHRA and CDR2 YSYEKL. The CDR3 runs to 15 residues. V shed 3 bases, J shed 3 bases, and the junction held 5 bases outside the gene matches.

Many counts were recorded for this clonotype. The chain employs TRBV11-3 and TRBJ2-5; TRBD1 is a possible D gene (5 bases). V was cut by 5 bases and J by 2 bases, with 21 bases left in between. Germline V lookup: CDR1 SGHNT, CDR2 YENEEA. The CDR3 consists of 17 residues. The CDR3 sequence is CASSQGRQEPFQETQYF. DNA of the CDR3: TGTGCCAGCAGCCAGGGCCGGCAGGAACCCTTTCAAGAGACCCAGTACTTC.

This clonotype was seen ten or more times. V is TRBV29-1 and J is TRBJ2-5, with TRBD1 as a possible D gene (5 bases). The CDR3 loop spans 13 amino acids. V shed 4 bases and J shed 6 bases, with 15 bases lying between them. Looked up from germline, CDR1 is SQVTM and CDR2 is ANQGSEA. In DNA form, the CDR3 reads TGCAGCGTTGGGCTCCGGCAGGGAAAGACCCAGTACTTC. It codes for CSVGLRQGKTQYF.

As concerns this clonotype: A much larger clone lies a single base off, so this may be a read error. The chain employs TRBV11-1 and TRBJ2-3, with D uncertain. CDR3 length: 14 amino acids. Germline values: CDR1 SGHAT, CDR2 FQDESV (reference sequence). DNA for the CDR3: TGTGCCAGCGGCTTACGACCCAGCACAGATACGCAGTATTTT. This codes for CASGLRPSTDTQYF.

Ten or more counts support this clonotype. The chain has TRBV24-1 and TRBJ2-2, with 12 bases lining up with TRBD2. The germline V gene encodes CDR1 KGHDR and CDR2 SFDVKD. The junction had 5 bases not matched to a gene; V was cut back by 3 bases and J by 7 bases. The CDR3 is 16 amino acids. The CDR3 coding sequence is TGTGCCACCAGTGATCTAGCGGGAGGGCACAACGGGGAGCTGTTTTTT. Translating it yields CATSDLAGGHNGELFF.

This clonotype has ten or more counts. The chain recombines TRBV28 with TRBJ2-5; tentative D call: TRBD2 (7 bases). Germline loops: CDR1 MDHEN, CDR2 SYDVKM. Between the trimmed V and J ends, which lost 4 bases and 5 bases, there was a span of 11 bases. The CDR3 loop spans 13 amino acids. The chain's CDR3 is CASSSQGGETQYF. The DNA of the CDR3 is TGTGCCAGCAGTTCACAGGGAGGGGAGACCCAGTACTTC.

This clonotype was observed many times. The chain carries TRBV20-1 and TRBJ2-1, with D maybe TRBD1 (6 bases). The V gene's germline CDR1 is DFQATT and CDR2 SNEGSKA (reference sequence). Trimming stripped 7 bases from V and 2 bases from J, with 9 bases between. The CDR3 loop spans 12 amino acids. The CDR3 coding sequence is TGCAGTGTAGAGGGGGCCTACAATGAGCAGTTCTTC. Amino acids: CSVEGAYNEQFF.

Many counts were recorded for this clonotype. The CDR3 DNA is TGCAGCGTTGAAAAGGACAGGGTCTATGGCTACACCTTC. It yields the protein CSVEKDRVYGYTF. This chain links TRBV29-1 with TRBJ1-2, with 8 bases lining up with TRBD1. The length of the CDR3 is 13 residues. Trimming took 2 bases from V and 4 from J; bases not matched to a gene: 3. Germline V gene data show CDR1 as SQVTM and CDR2 as ANQGSEA.

This clonotype was seen at least ten times. The chain couples TRBV5-5 to TRBJ1-4; no clear D gene. The length of the CDR3 is 12 residues. Trimming cost V 4 bases and J 6 bases, with 7 bases left between them. Germline V gives CDR1 SGHKS, CDR2 YYEKEE (reference sequence). CDR3 region: CASSLDYEKLFF. CDR3 in DNA: TGTGCCAGCAGCCTAGACTATGAAAAACTGTTTTTT. The variable domain in full, with the rest retrieved from reference TRBV5-5 and TRBJ1-4, is DAGVTQSPTHLIKTRGQQVTLRCSPISGHKSVSWYQQVLGQGPQFIFQYYEKEERGRGNFPDRFSARQFPNYSSELNVNALLLGDSALYLCASSLDYEKLFFGSGTQLSVL.

This clonotype turned up a few times. The gene calls are TRBV7-6 and TRBJ2-7, with 13 bases identical to TRBD2. Looked up from germline, CDR1 is SGHVS and CDR2 is FNYEAQ. V lost 2 bases, J lost 2 bases, and 9 bases stayed unmatched. This CDR3 contains 18 residues. CDR3 loop: CASSLSPGLAGPPYEQYF. DNA for the CDR3: TGTGCCAGCAGCTTATCCCCGGGACTAGCGGGGCCACCCTACGAGCAGTACTTC.

This clonotype was found many times. The J gene is TRBJ2-5, the V gene TRBV3-1; the D is unclear. Germline CDR1 and CDR2: LGHDT and YNNKEL (reference sequence). Trimming left V 2 bases short and J 2 bases short, with 15 bases between. The CDR3 has 16 amino acids. In DNA form, the CDR3 reads TGTGCCAGCAGCCAATACCTTCTTGCGGAGCAAGAGACCCAGTACTTC. Encoded protein: CASSQYLLAEQETQYF.

Many counts were recorded for this clonotype. V gene TRBV28 combines with J gene TRBJ2-3, with D perhaps being TRBD1 or TRBD2 (5 bases each). Per the germline V gene, CDR1 is MDHEN and CDR2 is SYDVKM. CDR3 size: 13 residues. V lost 3 bases, J lost 2 bases, and 6 bases lay in between. The CDR3 nucleotides are TGTGCCAGCAGTTTCGGGGCCACAGATACGCAGTATTTT. This gives the protein CASSFGATDTQYF.

This clonotype was counted many times. J is TRBJ2-1 and V is TRBV9; D is uncertain. CDR1 SGDLS and CDR2 YYNGEE come from the germline V gene. The CDR3 length is 14 residues. The V end was cut by 5 bases, the J end by 5 bases, with 14 bases between. CDR3 bases: TGTGCCAGCAGTGCGAGTGTGATCGACAATGAGCAGTTCTTC. Residues: CASSASVIDNEQFF. Variable domain in full (rest from reference TRBV9 and TRBJ2-1): DSGVTQTPKHLITATGQRVTLRCSPRSGDLSVYWYQQSLDQGLQFLIQYYNGEERAKGNILERFSAQQFPDLHSELNLSSLELGDSALYFCASSASVIDNEQFFGPGTRLTVL.